This T cell receptor (beta chain) is from a study of blood T cell repertoires in COVID-19. The germline V and J ends were trimmed by 6 bases and 3 bases, with 11 bases remaining between them. This CDR3 has 13 residues. From germline, CDR1 is MNHNS and CDR2 SASEGT. Produced via immunoSEQ multiplex PCR; TCRdb's table is partial and in-frame only. The table records under 300,000 clones, 89% of them present only once. V gene TRBV6-1 combines with J gene TRBJ1-1; D possibly corresponds to TRBD1 (6 bases). This receptor was identified in a woman in her thirties or forties who had recovered from COVID-19. Material for sequencing was peripheral blood. CDR3 region: CASSHRADTEAFF. In DNA, the CDR3 is TGTGCCAGCAGCCACAGGGCCGACACTGAAGCTTTCTTT.